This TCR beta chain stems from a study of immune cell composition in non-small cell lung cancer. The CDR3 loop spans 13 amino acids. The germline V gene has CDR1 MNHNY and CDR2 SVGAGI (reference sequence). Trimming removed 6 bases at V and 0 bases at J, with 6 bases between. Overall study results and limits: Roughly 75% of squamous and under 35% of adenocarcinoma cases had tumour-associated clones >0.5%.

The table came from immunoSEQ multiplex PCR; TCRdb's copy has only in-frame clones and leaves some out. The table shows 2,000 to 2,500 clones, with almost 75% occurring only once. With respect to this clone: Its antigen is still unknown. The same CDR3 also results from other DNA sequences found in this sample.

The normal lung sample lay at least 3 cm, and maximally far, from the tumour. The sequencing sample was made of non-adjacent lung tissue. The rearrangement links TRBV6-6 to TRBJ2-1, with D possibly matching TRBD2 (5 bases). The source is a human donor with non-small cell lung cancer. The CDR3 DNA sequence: TGTGCCAGCAGCCGGGACTCCTACAATGAGCAGTTCTTC. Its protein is CASSRDSYNEQFF.